Presented here are 31 T cell receptor beta chains from one specimen sequenced in a study of identical twins (dated by TCRdb to about 2016). Libraries were built with 5' RACE. TCRdb shows the sequencer as Illumina HiSeq 2000. TCRdb trimmed the raw reads at Q25, called clones with MiXCR and kept productive beta chains. Every entry covers one CDR3 protein and lists the most common genes and DNA from its rows. The table for this sample lists hundreds of thousands of distinct CDR3 sequences; roughly 12% of them were counted only once. Around 1.5% of the sample is taken by the ten largest. A further study also used this sample, focusing on yellow fever vaccine responses in identical twins.

The sequenced material came from PBMCs. These receptors originate from a woman aged 18-29 years in good health.

The chain couples TRBV12-3 or TRBV12-4 to TRBJ1-1, with D perhaps TRBD1 (6 bases). The V end lost 5 bases, the J end lost 2 bases, and 12 bases lay between the germline ends. The CDR3 runs 14 residues. CDR3 protein: CASSTATGNTEAFF. The CDR3 DNA reads TGTGCCAGCAGTACCGCGACAGGAAACACTGAAGCTTTCTTT.

This chain uses TRBV3-1 with TRBJ2-6; 9 nucleotides match TRBD1. The CDR3 has 18 residues. Per germline, CDR1 LGHDT and CDR2 YNNKEL (reference sequence). Trimming removed 2 bases from V and 0 bases from J; junction bases left unmatched: 5. CDR3 region: CASSQRGQGSSGANVLTF. The CDR3 region has the DNA TGTGCCAGCAGCCAAAGGGGACAGGGCTCCTCTGGGGCCAACGTCCTGACTTTC. Based on the CDR3 plus reference TRBV3-1 and TRBJ2-6, the full variable domain is DTAVSQTPKYLVTQMGNDKSIKCEQNLGHDTMYWYKQDSKKFLKIMFSYNNKELIINETVPNRFSPKSPDKAHLNLHINSLELGDSAVYFCASSQRGQGSSGANVLTFGAGSRLTVL.

This clonotype was detected ten times or more. This chain connects TRBV5-1 to TRBJ2-1; D possibly corresponds to TRBD2 (5 bases). V shed 0 bases and J shed 1 base, with 8 bases lying between them. CDR3 length: 15 residues. From germline, CDR1 is SGHRS and CDR2 YFSETQ. The CDR3 sequence: CASSLGTLSYNEQFF. The CDR3 bases are TGCGCCAGCAGCTTGGGGACTCTTTCCTACAATGAGCAGTTCTTC.

This chain uses TRBV5-4 with TRBJ2-2, with D hard to call. Deletions cut 5 bases from V and 7 bases from J, with 9 bases between. The CDR3 is 12 amino acids. Per the germline V gene, CDR1 is SGHNT and CDR2 is YYREEE (reference sequence). The CDR3 DNA follows: TGTGCCAGCAGTATGGGTCGCGGGGAGCTGTTTTTT. Translation gives CASSMGRGELFF.

This chain joins TRBV2 and TRBJ1-4, with a possible D match to TRBD1 (5 bases). This CDR3 has 14 amino acids. Germline V CDR1 and CDR2: SNHLY, FYNNEI. The V and J ends lost 4 bases and 3 bases respectively, with 9 bases between them. The CDR3 sequence: CASSAQEANEKLFF. The CDR3 DNA reads TGTGCCAGCAGTGCACAGGAAGCTAATGAAAAACTGTTTTTT.

The table lists this clonotype with a few counts. The V call is TRBV6-1, the J call TRBJ2-2, with 7 bases aligning to TRBD1. V lost 8 bases and J lost 3; bases outside the gene matches: 12. The CDR3 sequence is 16 residues long. Germline assignment: CDR1 MNHNS and CDR2 SASEGT. The CDR3 sequence is CASSEGVQGDTGELFF. The CDR3 DNA reads TGTGCCAGCTCAGAAGGGGTGCAGGGGGACACCGGGGAGCTGTTTTTT.

This clonotype was seen a few times. The J gene is TRBJ1-1, the V gene TRBV18; D gene uncertain. Per the germline V gene, CDR1 is KGHSH and CDR2 is LQKENI. CDR3 length: 14 residues. Trimming shortened V by 0 bases and J by 5 bases, and 10 bases separated the two germline ends. For the CDR3, the DNA is TGTGCCAGCTCACCACCGGCAGTGGGGACTGAAGCTTTCTTT. Its translation: CASSPPAVGTEAFF.

The chain employs TRBV2 and TRBJ2-1; tentatively, D is TRBD1 (5 bases). CDR1 is SNHLY and CDR2 is FYNNEI in the germline V gene. The CDR3 has 14 amino acids. The V gene lost 4 bases and the J gene lost 2 bases, with 9 bases spanning the gap. CDR3 amino acids: CASSGGGPYNEQFF. In DNA form, the CDR3 reads TGTGCCAGCAGTGGGGGCGGCCCCTACAATGAGCAGTTCTTC.

This clonotype was observed at least ten times. The chain couples TRBV12-3 or TRBV12-4 to TRBJ2-7; D is uncertain. This CDR3 spans 12 amino acids. Between the trimmed V and J ends, which lost 3 bases and 11 bases, there was a span of 14 bases. In nucleotides, the CDR3 is TGTGCCAGCAGTTTTGCAGGTCTGGATAAGTACTTC. Its protein product is CASSFAGLDKYF.

This clonotype appeared many times. The rearrangement links TRBV29-1 to TRBJ1-1; D unclear. This CDR3 has 11 residues. Trimming pared 6 bases from V and 8 bases from J, leaving 13 bases between. Germline V gives CDR1 SQVTM, CDR2 ANQGSEA. The CDR3 is CSVESKREAFF. In DNA form, the CDR3 reads TGCAGCGTCGAAAGTAAAAGGGAAGCTTTCTTT.

This clonotype was counted between two and nine times. The V and J genes are TRBV5-1 and TRBJ2-6, with 9 bases identical to TRBD1. This CDR3 region has 18 residues. Germline loops: CDR1 SGHRS, CDR2 YFSETQ. J lost 0 bases, V lost 3 bases, and 7 bases had no gene match. The CDR3 loop reads CASSYSGTGYSGANVLTF. CDR3 in DNA: TGCGCCAGCAGCTACTCCGGGACAGGGTACTCTGGGGCCAACGTCCTGACTTTC.

The table lists this clonotype with a few counts. The chain joins TRBV24-1 to TRBJ1-2; a weak D match, TRBD1 (6 bases). This CDR3 region has 16 residues. CDR1 and CDR2 (germline): KGHDR, SFDVKD. V lost 4 bases and J 6 bases, leaving 20 bases between the germline ends. The CDR3 nucleotides read TGTGCCACCAGTGACGCAAGGGACATAGGGGTAGATGGCTACACCTTC. Residues: CATSDARDIGVDGYTF.

As for this clonotype: The junction does not match germline at one end; this may be a read error. The CDR3 bases are TGCAGTGCTCGGGGGGGGAGAGCTCCCCTACAAGAGACCCAGTGCTTC. It translates to CSARGGRAPLQETQCF. The chain has TRBV20-1 and TRBJ2-5, with 8 nucleotides matching TRBD2. The V gene's germline CDR1 is DFQATT and CDR2 SNEGSKA (reference sequence). The CDR3 runs to 16 residues.

The J gene is TRBJ2-7, the V gene TRBV20-1, with D possibly being TRBD1 (5 bases). V gave up 1 base and J gave up 2 bases, with 12 bases separating them. CDR3 size: 14 residues. From germline, CDR1 is DFQATT and CDR2 SNEGSKA (reference sequence). The CDR3 sequence: CSARGPGLTYEQYV. In DNA form, the CDR3 reads TGCAGTGCTAGAGGTCCAGGGCTGACCTACGAGCAGTACGTC.

The sample holds many counts of this clonotype. The V and J genes are TRBV7-2 and TRBJ2-1; D may match TRBD1 or TRBD2 (5 bases each). CDR3 size: 15 residues. CDR1 and CDR2 from the germline V gene are SGHTA and FQGNSA. Trimming took 2 bases from V and 5 from J, leaving 13 bases between them. This CDR3 reads CASSLSGTLNNEQFF. The CDR3 coding sequence is TGTGCCAGCAGCTTATCCGGGACCCTAAACAATGAGCAGTTCTTC.

This clonotype was observed at least ten times. The chain joins TRBV5-1 to TRBJ2-1; 13 positions agree with TRBD2. Germline CDR1 reads SGHRS; CDR2 reads YFSETQ. Trimming at V came to 0 bases and at J to 10 bases, leaving 7 bases not matched to a gene. There are 16 residues in the CDR3. The chain's CDR3 is CASSLAQSTSGGEQFF. In nucleotides, the CDR3 is TGCGCCAGCAGCTTGGCCCAGTCGACTAGCGGGGGGGAGCAGTTCTTC.

This chain uses TRBV6-5 with TRBJ2-2; D unresolved. The CDR3 runs 18 residues. Deletions cut 6 bases from V and 4 bases from J, with 24 bases between. Germline loops: CDR1 MNHEY, CDR2 SVGAGI. The CDR3, as DNA: TGTGCCAGCAGCTATCTCTGGACCCCCGCAAGAGTCACCGGGGAGCTGTTTTTT. This codes for CASSYLWTPARVTGELFF.

A few counts support this clonotype. The chain employs TRBV20-1 and TRBJ2-5, with D perhaps given as TRBD1 or TRBD2 (5 bases each). The V gene lost 3 bases and the J gene lost 3 bases, with 11 bases spanning the gap. The CDR3 extends over 13 amino acids. Germline CDR1 and CDR2: DFQATT and SNEGSKA (reference sequence). The CDR3: CSASRTLEETQYF. CDR3 bases: TGCAGTGCTAGCCGGACACTAGAAGAGACCCAGTACTTC.

This clonotype was recorded a few times. The rearrangement links TRBV10-3 to TRBJ1-6; D unclear. The CDR3 sequence is 15 residues long. V was pared by 3 bases and J by 3 bases, with 9 bases between. Germline V gives CDR1 ENHRY, CDR2 SYGVKD. The CDR3 DNA reads TGTGCCATCAGTGAATCCGGGAACTATAATTCACCCCTCCACTTT. Translating it yields CAISESGNYNSPLHF.

The chain uses TRBV7-9 and TRBJ2-3; possible D gene TRBD1, 6 bases. CDR1 is SEHNR, CDR2 FQNEAQ, per germline (reference sequence). V was clipped by 1 base and J by 4 bases, with 9 bases between them. This CDR3 has 14 amino acids. The CDR3, as DNA: TGTGCCAGCAGCTTAGAGGGGACATCAGATACGCAGTATTTT. Encoded protein: CASSLEGTSDTQYF.

This clonotype has ten or more counts. The chain has TRBV20-1 and TRBJ1-2; D ambiguous. The length of the CDR3 is 14 residues. The V gene lost 0 bases and the J gene lost 0 bases, with 8 bases spanning the gap. From germline, CDR1 is DFQATT and CDR2 SNEGSKA (reference sequence). Written as DNA, the CDR3 is TGCAGTGCTAGAGATCGGTCCGCTAACTATGGCTACACCTTC. Its protein product is CSARDRSANYGYTF.

This clonotype was seen many times. This sequence joins TRBV4-2 and TRBJ2-7; tentatively, D is TRBD2 (6 bases). The CDR3 spans 15 residues. Trimming shortened V by 1 base and J by 3 bases, and 13 bases separated the two germline ends. Germline V gene data show CDR1 as LGHNA and CDR2 as YNFKEQ. CDR3 in amino acids: CASSQAEGESYEQYF. The CDR3 nucleotides are TGTGCCAGCAGCCAAGCGGAGGGAGAAAGCTACGAGCAGTACTTC.

The CDR3 loop is CSARVRGLAPYNEQFF. CDR3 DNA: TGCAGTGCTAGAGTCCGTGGACTAGCGCCTTACAATGAGCAGTTCTTC. V is TRBV20-1 and J is TRBJ2-1; 9 nucleotides match TRBD2. The CDR3 length is 16 residues. CDR1 and CDR2 from the germline V gene are DFQATT and SNEGSKA (reference sequence). The V segment lost 1 base and the J segment 4 bases; nucleotides outside the gene matches: 8.

The chain recombines TRBV5-6 with TRBJ2-2; unclear D gene. This CDR3 is 13 amino acids long. Looked up from germline, CDR1 is SGHDT and CDR2 is YYEEEE. Between the trimmed V and J ends, which lost 4 bases and 3 bases, there was a span of 7 bases. This CDR3 reads CASSPEDTGELFF. CDR3 DNA: TGTGCCAGCAGCCCCGAGGACACCGGGGAGCTGTTTTTT.

In nucleotides, the CDR3 is TGTGCCAGCAGCCCCCAGGGTGTTGGAGAGCAGTTCTTC. This gives the protein CASSPQGVGEQFF. The rearrangement uses TRBV7-3 and TRBJ2-1; a weak D match, TRBD1 (5 bases). From germline, CDR1 is SGHTA and CDR2 FQGTGA. V lost 5 bases, J lost 10 bases, and 15 bases lay in between. This CDR3 region has 13 residues. Full variable domain (missing parts from reference TRBV7-3 and TRBJ2-1): GAGVSQTPSNKVTEKGKYVELRCDPISGHTALYWYRQSLGQGPEFLIYFQGTGAADDSGLPNDRFFAVRPEGSVSTLKIQRTERGDSAVYLCASSPQGVGEQFFGPGTRLTVL.

This clonotype was recorded a few times. The chain uses TRBV7-8 and TRBJ2-3; TRBD2 matches 9 bases. The CDR3 spans 16 residues. Germline V lookup: CDR1 SGHVS, CDR2 FQNEAQ. Trimming cost V 5 bases and J 3 bases; bases outside gene matches: 9. CDR3 in amino acids: CASSLRLAGRTDTQYF. CDR3 nucleotide sequence: TGTGCCAGCAGCCTCCGGCTAGCGGGGAGGACAGATACGCAGTATTTT.

This chain links TRBV14 with TRBJ2-5; D may be TRBD2 (6 bases). V gave up 6 bases and J gave up 2 bases, with 7 bases separating them. Germline CDR1 reads SGHDN; CDR2 reads FVKESK. The CDR3 has 12 residues. CDR3 in amino acids: CASRRGQETQYF. The CDR3, as DNA: TGTGCCAGCAGACGGGGGCAAGAGACCCAGTACTTC.

V gene TRBV10-2 combines with J gene TRBJ2-7; 7 nucleotides match TRBD2. CDR1 is WSHSY, CDR2 SAAADI, per germline. The CDR3 covers 13 residues. V shed 6 bases, J shed 7 bases, and the junction held 9 bases outside the gene matches. The CDR3 DNA reads as TGCGCCAGCAGCAACTCGGGAGGAGGAGAGCAGTACGTC. Translated, it gives CASSNSGGGEQYV.

The DNA for the CDR3 is TGTGCCAGCAGCCCGCCAGCCAACACTGAAGCTTTCTTT. Translated: CASSPPANTEAFF. The chain is built from TRBV7-9 and TRBJ1-1; no firm D call. Germline V gene sequence: CDR1 SEHNR, CDR2 FQNEAQ (reference sequence). The ends were cut back, 5 bases at V and 2 bases at J, with 9 bases in the middle. The CDR3 extends over 13 amino acids.

The chain is built from TRBV20-1 and TRBJ2-1, with 11 bases matching TRBD2. CDR1 and CDR2 from the germline V gene are DFQATT and SNEGSKA (reference sequence). V lost 5 bases and J lost 9; bases outside the gene matches: 6. This CDR3 spans 13 amino acids. The DNA of the CDR3 is TGCAGTGCTCCGACTAGCGGGGTGGGTGAGCAGTTCTTC. Its translation is CSAPTSGVGEQFF.

This clonotype was seen more than once but under ten times. The chain couples TRBV2 to TRBJ1-5; D remains ambiguous. V was cut by 11 bases and J by 3 bases, with 14 bases left in between. Germline lookup yields CDR1 SNHLY and CDR2 FYNNEI. The length of the CDR3 is 13 residues. CDR3 sequence: CAQAVGNNQPQHF. CDR3 nucleotides: TGTGCCCAAGCGGTGGGTAACAATCAGCCCCAGCATTTT.